Following are 2 T cell receptor beta chains from one sample sequenced in a study of blood T cell repertoires in COVID-19. Method: immunoSEQ multiplex PCR; TCRdb's copy keeps in-frame clones and lacks some. Of about 160,000 clones listed, 70% to 90% are singletons. The sequencing input was peripheral blood. The source of these receptors is a man aged 35-49 years who had recovered from COVID-19.

A few counts support this clone. This chain uses TRBV2 with TRBJ2-1; 7 bases line up with TRBD1. The trim removed 10 bases at V and 4 bases at J, leaving 7 bases unmatched. This CDR3 is 13 amino acids long. Germline V gives CDR1 SNHLY, CDR2 FYNNEI. The CDR3 region is CANSRQGYNEQFF. DNA of the CDR3: TGTGCCAACTCACGACAGGGTTACAATGAGCAGTTCTTC.

The chain carries TRBV28 and TRBJ1-2; 12 bases are shared with TRBD1. Germline CDR1 is MDHEN and CDR2 is SYDVKM. J gave up 6 bases and V 5 bases, and 10 bases lay outside the gene matches. This CDR3 is 16 amino acids long. CDR3 in amino acids: CASSPSGTGGGDGYTF. The CDR3 DNA sequence: TGTGCCAGCAGTCCATCCGGGACAGGGGGCGGGGATGGCTACACCTTC.